This passage covers 2 T cell receptor beta chains from one sample sequenced in a study of identical twins. TCRdb reprocessed the 5' RACE reads with MiXCR, giving one entry per CDR3 protein. Of roughly 1,500,000 distinct CDR3 sequences listed, around a third are singletons. Sequenced: cord blood. The receptors originated from a newborn girl in good health.

Only a few counts were recorded for this clonotype. This chain joins TRBV20-1 and TRBJ2-7; 8 positions agree with TRBD2. Germline loops: CDR1 DFQATT, CDR2 SNEGSKA (reference sequence). The CDR3 extends over 17 amino acids. J gave up 7 bases and V 1 base, and 18 bases lay outside the gene matches. CDR3 DNA sequence: TGCAGTGCTAGAGCCCCACTTCGCGGGGGGTCCCTACGAGAGCAGTACTTC. Amino acids: CSARAPLRGGSLREQYF.

This clonotype appeared many times. V gene TRBV27 combines with J gene TRBJ2-3, with TRBD2 matching 7 bases. V shed 6 bases and J 0 bases; nucleotides not matched to a gene: 12. In germline, CDR1 is MNHEY, CDR2 SMNVEV (reference sequence). This CDR3 has 17 amino acids. DNA for the CDR3: TGTGCCAGCAGACTAAACCGGGACTACCTTAGCACAGATACGCAGTATTTT. It encodes CASRLNRDYLSTDTQYF.